What follows is one T cell receptor (beta chain) and its context. Its matching antigen is unknown. Time point indicated: blood 4 weeks post-SBRT, at nephrectomy. Indicated treatment: 15 Gy SBRT to primary tumor, nephrectomy 4 weeks later. Nephrectomy followed 15 Gy stereotactic body radiation by 4 weeks. The method was immunoSEQ multiplex PCR; TCRdb's version includes in-frame clones alone and lacks a portion of them. The table records 75,000 to 90,000 clones, roughly 87% of them present only once. The record originates from a study of radiation and T cells in renal cell carcinoma. The CDR3 length is 13 residues. Trimming took 6 bases from V and 3 from J, leaving 9 bases between them. Germline CDR1 reads MDHEN; CDR2 reads SYDVKM. Study findings and constraints: In blood, top tumor clones expanded by 2 weeks, shrinking by 4.

The chain links TRBV28 to TRBJ1-5; D ambiguous. Specimen: blood, collected from a patient whose treatment included radiotherapy and nephrectomy. This TCR was sampled from a woman aged 70-85 years with renal cell carcinoma. CDR3 DNA: TGTGCCAGCAGCCCCCGGGCCAATCAGCCCCAGCATTTT. Encoded protein: CASSPRANQPQHF.